This TCR beta chain originates from a study of OX40 agonist ivuxolimab in advanced cancers. Looking at the study overall: Partial responses were seen in three patients, one with hepatocellular carcinoma and two with cutaneous melanoma.

The CDR3 extends over 12 amino acids. The germline V gene has CDR1 GTSNPN and CDR2 SVGIG (reference sequence). V lost 2 bases, J lost 0 bases, and 5 bases lay in between. Using immunoSEQ multiplex PCR, the repertoire was profiled, and TCRdb retains in-frame clones only, with some absent. This table has roughly 75,000 clones, 80% to 90% appearing once. About this clone itself: The antigen remains undetermined.

Study outcomes and limitations: In the expanded peripheral T cells, antigen specificity was never determined.

The input for sequencing was CD4+ or CD8+ T cells sorted from blood, taken in a trial of the OX40 agonist ivuxolimab. The genes are TRBV30 and TRBJ2-7; D gene ambiguous. This clonotype was sampled from an adult with an advanced solid tumor such as melanoma, head and neck, liver or kidney cancer. In DNA, the CDR3 is TGTGCCTGGAGTACCAGCTCCTACGAGCAGTACTTC. Amino acids: CAWSTSSYEQYF.